This T cell receptor beta chain was recovered during a study of pediatric ulcerative colitis. Study background: Disease was pancolitis in six or seven and left-sided in two, histology-confirmed.

With respect to this clone: Its antigen remains unidentified.

Study conclusions and caveats: Repertoires came from total lymphocyte DNA, so rare subsets like regulatory T cells may be missed. Two rectal clonotypes were found only in ulcerative colitis patients, all of them. Clonal expansions reduced rectal repertoire diversity in acute severe colitis.

Data came from immunoSEQ multiplex PCR; TCRdb stores just in-frame clones and leaves some out. The data hold about 64,000 clones, with about nine tenths observed a single time. Germline loops: CDR1 MGHRA, CDR2 YSYEKL. Trimming stripped 3 bases from V and 5 bases from J, with 10 bases between. The CDR3 is 13 amino acids. The sample taken for sequencing was blood. The V and J genes are TRBV4-1 and TRBJ1-2, with D unresolved. This receptor was taken from a boy aged 10-17 years with severe ulcerative colitis. CDR3 amino acids: CASSHGFEYGYTF. The CDR3 DNA sequence: TGCGCCAGCAGCCACGGGTTCGAGTATGGCTACACCTTC.